The 7 T cell receptor beta chains given below trace back to one sample, sequenced in a study of shared clonotypes between healthy human individuals. Using immunoSEQ multiplex PCR, the repertoire was profiled, and TCRdb retains in-frame clones only, with some absent. This table has 2.5 million or so clones, more than 90% appearing once. The sequenced material came from naive CD4+ T cells sorted from blood. Subset reported: CD45RA+ positively selected. These receptors were collected from a man aged 18 to 30 in good health.

The V gene is TRBV6-1, the J gene TRBJ1-5; D not certain. Germline V gene data show CDR1 as MNHNS and CDR2 as SASEGT. The V and J ends lost 5 bases and 4 bases respectively, with 12 bases between them. The CDR3 covers 14 residues. The CDR3 spells CASSPGPENQPQHF. The CDR3 region has the DNA TGTGCCAGCAGTCCCGGGCCAGAAAATCAGCCCCAGCATTTT.

The V and J genes are TRBV30 and TRBJ1-6; D call uncertain. The CDR3 is made up of 13 amino acids. In germline, CDR1 is GTSNPN, CDR2 SVGIG (reference sequence). Trimming took off 0 bases at V and 9 bases at J, with 9 bases between the two ends. The CDR3 protein is CAWSVQRVSPLHF. The CDR3, as DNA: TGTGCCTGGAGTGTACAGCGAGTTTCACCCCTCCACTTT.

The chain is built from TRBV5-1 and TRBJ2-7, with 12 bases fitting TRBD2. The CDR3 spans 20 residues. The V gene end was trimmed by 0 bases and the J gene end by 3 bases; junction bases not matched to a gene: 16. Germline V gene lookup returns CDR1 SGHRS and CDR2 YFSETQ. CDR3 bases: TGCGCCAGCAGCTTGGCCCTGACTAGCGGGAGCTCCGGGGTTCTCTACGAGCAGTACTTC. It codes for CASSLALTSGSSGVLYEQYF.

V gene TRBV5-1 combines with J gene TRBJ2-3; 7 bases align to TRBD2. The germline CDR1 and CDR2 sequences are SGHRS and YFSETQ. CDR3 size: 14 residues. The ends lost 6 bases at V and 1 base at J; junction bases unmatched: 5. Here the CDR3 DNA reads TGCGCCAGCAATCTTGGGAGGGGCACAGATACGCAGTATTTT. Translated, it gives CASNLGRGTDTQYF.

The V gene is TRBV27, the J gene TRBJ2-2; D unresolved. V was trimmed by 2 bases and J by 4 bases, leaving 8 bases between them. The germline gives CDR1 MNHEY, CDR2 SMNVEV (reference sequence). The CDR3 spans 14 residues. In DNA, the CDR3 is TGTGCCAGCAGTTTAGCCCTGGGCACCGGGGAGCTGTTTTTT. It is translated as CASSLALGTGELFF.

Concerning this clone itself: One end of the junction does not line up with germline, which may come from a read error. The CDR3 is CATIRAQAWGEKLFF. The CDR3 region has the DNA TGTGCCACCATCAGAGCACAGGCTTGGGGTGAAAAACTGTTTTTT. The chain carries TRBV15 and TRBJ1-4, with D possibly TRBD1 on 5 matching bases. Germline V gene sequence: CDR1 LNHNV, CDR2 YYDKDF (reference sequence). CDR3 length equals 15 residues.

Worth noting for this clone: The same CDR3 can be traced to other DNA sequences in this sample. The chain employs TRBV6-5 and TRBJ1-2, with no clear D. Trimming shortened V by 6 bases and J by 5 bases, and 10 bases separated the two germline ends. This CDR3 spans 12 amino acids. The V gene's germline CDR1 is MNHEY and CDR2 SVGAGI. The CDR3 is CASSPTGYGYTF. CDR3 bases: TGTGCCAGCAGCCCCACGGGTTATGGCTACACCTTC.